The 4 T cell receptor beta chains given below trace back to one sample, sequenced in a study of T cell responses to AZD1222 COVID-19 vaccine. The repertoire was sequenced with immunoSEQ multiplex PCR; TCRdb's copy has only in-frame clones and lacks some. The table shows about 270,000 clones, with about 94% occurring only once. The starting material was peripheral blood, obtained 28 days after the second AZD1222 dose. These receptor sequences come from an adult who received the AZD1222 COVID-19 vaccine.

CDR3 coding DNA: TGTGCCAGCAGTTTAAGCTGGGCTCGGACAGGGACCTTTAATCAGCCCCAGCATTTT. Its protein is CASSLSWARTGTFNQPQHF. V and J are TRBV28 and TRBJ1-5, with TRBD1 matching over 8 bases. This CDR3 spans 19 amino acids. The trim removed 2 bases at V and 4 bases at J, leaving 16 bases unmatched. Germline lookup yields CDR1 MDHEN and CDR2 SYDVKM. Combining the CDR3 with reference TRBV28 and TRBJ1-5 gives the whole variable domain DVKVTQSSRYLVKRTGEKVFLECVQDMDHENMFWYRQDPGLGLRLIYFSYDVKMKEKGDIPEGYSVSREKKERFSLILESASTNQTSMYLCASSLSWARTGTFNQPQHFGDGTRLSIL.

The rearrangement links TRBV5-4 to TRBJ2-7, with D possibly matching TRBD2 (6 bases). V lost 7 bases, J lost 0 bases, and 17 bases lay in between. The CDR3 consists of 15 residues. Germline V CDR1 and CDR2: SGHNT, YYREEE (reference sequence). The DNA for the CDR3 is TGTGCCAGCGGAGCCGGGGGTGATAGCTCCTACGAGCAGTACTTC. It is translated as CASGAGGDSSYEQYF.

As DNA, the CDR3 is TGTGCCAGCAGTGAAGTAATTGGGTGGGGAGAGGGGGAGCTGTTTTTT. It yields the protein CASSEVIGWGEGELFF. This chain connects TRBV2 to TRBJ2-2; D is possibly TRBD2 (5 bases). Germline V gene lookup returns CDR1 SNHLY and CDR2 FYNNEI. Trimming stripped 1 base from V and 8 bases from J, with 17 bases between. CDR3 length equals 16 residues.

This clone was observed once. The genes are TRBV5-1 and TRBJ1-2; D is perhaps TRBD1 (5 bases). Between the trimmed V and J ends, which lost 3 bases and 8 bases, there was a span of 23 bases. CDR3 size: 16 residues. Germline V gives CDR1 SGHRS, CDR2 YFSETQ. CDR3 protein: CASSSLGYRRVTGYTF. In nucleotides, the CDR3 is TGCGCCAGCAGCTCCCTTGGGTATCGCAGGGTCACCGGCTACACCTTC. The full variable domain, with the rest looked up from reference TRBV5-1 and TRBJ1-2, is KAGVTQTPRYLIKTRGQQVTLSCSPISGHRSVSWYQQTPGQGLQFLFEYFSETQRNKGNFPGRFSGRQFSNSRSEMNVSTLELGDSALYLCASSSLGYRRVTGYTFGSGTRLTVV.